The clone carrying this TCR beta chain was observed many times. Its antigen remains unidentified. With 10-nucleotide random UMIs included, cDNA was synthesized by 5'RACE. TCRdb redid the calling of the 5' RACE reads with MiXCR, one entry per CDR3 protein. The table has about 62,000 distinct CDR3 sequences, roughly 4.8% seen once. These data originate in a study of neurological immune-mediated disorders. General observations from the study: Phylogenetic grouping assigned the repertoires of 18 of 34 multiple sclerosis patients to one related-CDR3 cluster, which constitutes a possible signature. For the multiple sclerosis repertoire cluster, an association with any clinical or MRI feature was absent.

This CDR3 is built from 13 residues. V lost 5 bases, J lost 9 bases, and 19 bases lay in between. Germline lookup yields CDR1 DFQATT and CDR2 SNEGSKA (reference sequence). The sequenced sample was PBMCs. This TCR was recovered from a woman between 45 and 60 years old with multiple sclerosis. This chain connects TRBV20-1 to TRBJ2-5; no clear D gene. In nucleotides, the CDR3 is TGCAGTGCTGAGAAGGACGGAGCTAGGGCCCAGTACTTC. It is translated as CSAEKDGARAQYF.